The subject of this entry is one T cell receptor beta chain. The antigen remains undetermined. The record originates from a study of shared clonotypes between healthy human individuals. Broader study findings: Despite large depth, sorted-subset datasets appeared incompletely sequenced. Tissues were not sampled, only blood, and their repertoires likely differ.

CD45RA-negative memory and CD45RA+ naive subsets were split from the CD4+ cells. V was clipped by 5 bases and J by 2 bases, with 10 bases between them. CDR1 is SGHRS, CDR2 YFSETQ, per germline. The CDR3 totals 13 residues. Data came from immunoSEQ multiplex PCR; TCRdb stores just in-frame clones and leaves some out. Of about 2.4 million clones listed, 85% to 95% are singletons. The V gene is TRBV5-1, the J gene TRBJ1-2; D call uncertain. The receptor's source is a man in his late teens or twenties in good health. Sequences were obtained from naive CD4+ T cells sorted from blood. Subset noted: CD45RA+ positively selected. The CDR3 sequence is CASRSGLNYGYTF. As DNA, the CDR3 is TGCGCCAGCAGATCAGGACTAAACTATGGCTACACCTTC.